Following are 27 T cell receptor beta chains from one sample sequenced in a study of cytomegalovirus exposure and HLA in healthy donors. The PCR was carried out with 60 Vbeta primers and 13 Jbeta primers. The repertoire was sequenced with immunoSEQ multiplex PCR; TCRdb's copy has only in-frame clones and lacks some. Of 62,000 or so clones listed, roughly 86% are singletons. The sample comprised PBMCs. The receptors here all came from a man younger than 35 in good health and CMV-seronegative.

The rearrangement uses TRBV6-5 and TRBJ1-3; TRBD1 matches 9 bases. CDR1 MNHEY and CDR2 SVGAGI come from the germline V gene. With V trimmed by 0 bases and J by 2 bases, 2 bases remained unmatched. The CDR3 runs 16 residues. In nucleotides, the CDR3 is TGTGCCAGCAGTTACTCGCGACAGGGGGCTGGAAACACCATATATTTT. Translation gives CASSYSRQGAGNTIYF.

The chain employs TRBV5-6 and TRBJ2-5; 15 nucleotides align to TRBD2. This CDR3 is 17 amino acids long. Germline CDR1 reads SGHDT; CDR2 reads YYEEEE. The trim removed 3 bases at V and 4 bases at J, leaving 7 bases unmatched. The CDR3 loop is CASSWTSGGEGGETQYF. For the CDR3, the DNA is TGTGCCAGCAGCTGGACTAGCGGGGGGGAGGGGGGAGAGACCCAGTACTTC.

The V and J genes are TRBV19 and TRBJ2-7; D might be TRBD1 (5 bases). The V gene's germline CDR1 is LNHDA and CDR2 SQIVND (reference sequence). There are 14 residues in the CDR3. Trimming shortened V by 3 bases and J by 5 bases, and 14 bases separated the two germline ends. The CDR3 sequence: CASSIQGRLNEQYF. Here the CDR3 DNA reads TGTGCCAGTAGTATCCAGGGCCGGCTGAACGAGCAGTACTTC.

The chain joins TRBV5-1 to TRBJ2-2; maybe TRBD2 (5 bases). The germline CDR1 and CDR2 sequences are SGHRS and YFSETQ. The CDR3 covers 13 residues. Trimming stripped 1 base from V and 11 bases from J, with 12 bases between. The CDR3 coding sequence is TGCGCCAGCAGCTTGCGAGGAGGAGGCGAGCTGTTTTTT. Translation gives CASSLRGGGELFF.

The chain has TRBV5-6 and TRBJ1-5; D is possibly TRBD1 (6 bases). Germline V gene data show CDR1 as SGHDT and CDR2 as YYEEEE. The CDR3 runs to 16 residues. V gave up 6 bases and J gave up 7 bases, with 23 bases separating them. CDR3 nucleotides: TGTGCCAGCACCCAAGGGGGGGGAAGCTTCGGACAGCCCCAGCATTTT. Amino acid sequence: CASTQGGGSFGQPQHF.

This sequence joins TRBV7-6 and TRBJ2-7, with a possible D match to TRBD2 (6 bases). Trimming removed 5 bases at V and 7 bases at J, with 9 bases between. Germline assignment: CDR1 SGHVS and CDR2 FNYEAQ. The CDR3 runs 11 residues. The chain's CDR3 is CASSTGSEQYF. The CDR3 DNA is TGTGCCAGCAGCACCGGGAGTGAGCAGTACTTC.

The chain couples TRBV7-8 to TRBJ1-1; D is ambiguous. Germline-derived CDR1 and CDR2 are SGHVS and FQNEAQ. Deletions cut 5 bases from V and 4 bases from J, with 17 bases between. This CDR3 has 15 amino acids. The CDR3 bases are TGTGCCAGCAGCCCGTACACCAGGTTGCGCACTGAAGCTTTCTTT. This codes for CASSPYTRLRTEAFF. Full variable domain (outside the CDR3, taken from reference TRBV7-8 and TRBJ1-1): GAGVSQSPRYKVAKRGQDVALRCDPISGHVSLFWYQQALGQGPEFLTYFQNEAQLDKSGLPSDRFFAERPEGSVSTLKIQRTQQEDSAVYLCASSPYTRLRTEAFFGQGTRLTVV.

CDR3 coding DNA: TGTGCCAGCAGCTTAGTGGCAGGGGCTGGAAACACCATATATTTT. Its protein product is CASSLVAGAGNTIYF. The J gene is TRBJ1-3, the V gene TRBV7-8; D is perhaps TRBD1 (6 bases). The CDR3 is made up of 15 amino acids. Germline V gene sequence: CDR1 SGHVS, CDR2 FQNEAQ. Trimming cost V 1 base and J 2 bases, with 9 bases left between them.

This chain uses TRBV7-9 with TRBJ1-3; TRBD1 matches 7 bases. In germline, CDR1 is SEHNR, CDR2 FQNEAQ (reference sequence). The CDR3 covers 17 residues. With V trimmed by 2 bases and J by 4 bases, 11 bases remained unmatched. The CDR3 sequence is CASSLSTGALLGNTIYF. The CDR3, as DNA: TGTGCCAGCAGCTTATCAACAGGGGCCCTCCTCGGAAACACCATATATTTT. Drawing the rest from reference TRBV7-9 and TRBJ1-3, the complete variable domain is DTGVSQNPRHKITKRGQNVTFRCDPISEHNRLYWYRQTLGQGPEFLTYFQNEAQLEKSRLLSDRFSAERPKGSFSTLEIQRTEQGDSAMYLCASSLSTGALLGNTIYFGEGSWLTVV.

Here the CDR3 reads CASSPGQFATNEKLFF. CDR3 sequence (DNA): TGTGCCAGCAGCCCTGGGCAGTTTGCAACTAATGAAAAACTGTTTTTT. This rearrangement joins TRBV7-9 to TRBJ1-4, with unresolved D. This CDR3 has 16 residues. Trimming pared 5 bases from V and 0 bases from J, leaving 13 bases between. Germline loops: CDR1 SEHNR, CDR2 FQNEAQ (reference sequence). Full variable domain (missing parts from reference TRBV7-9 and TRBJ1-4): DTGVSQNPRHKITKRGQNVTFRCDPISEHNRLYWYRQTLGQGPEFLTYFQNEAQLEKSRLLSDRFSAERPKGSFSTLEIQRTEQGDSAMYLCASSPGQFATNEKLFFGSGTQLSVL.

This clone was found a few times. The V and J genes are TRBV6-5 and TRBJ1-3; no reliable D call. From germline, CDR1 is MNHEY and CDR2 SVGAGI. This CDR3 comprises 14 residues. With 3 bases removed from V and 0 bases from J, the gap between germline ends came to 6 bases. DNA for the CDR3: TGTGCCAGCAGTTATTCAGTCTCTGGAAACACCATATATTTT. Amino acids: CASSYSVSGNTIYF.

Written as DNA, the CDR3 is TGTGCCAGCAGGGGGGGTATCTACGAGCAGTACTTC. Translated, it gives CASRGGIYEQYF. The chain is built from TRBV6-1 and TRBJ2-7, with D possibly TRBD2 on 6 matching bases. V dropped 6 bases and J dropped 3 bases, with 9 bases sitting between them. CDR3 length: 12 residues. Germline CDR1 and CDR2: MNHNS and SASEGT.

The gene calls are TRBV18 and TRBJ1-1, with no clear D. Trimming pared 6 bases from V and 1 base from J, leaving 12 bases between. Germline lookup yields CDR1 KGHSH and CDR2 LQKENI. The CDR3 extends over 14 amino acids. The CDR3 sequence: CASSSSGGNTEAFF. The CDR3, as DNA: TGTGCCAGCTCCTCCTCCGGAGGGAACACTGAAGCTTTCTTT.

The genes are TRBV28 and TRBJ1-2; D unresolved. This CDR3 is 16 amino acids long. Between the trimmed V and J ends, which lost 6 bases and 3 bases, there was a span of 20 bases. Germline V CDR1 and CDR2: MDHEN, SYDVKM. CDR3 sequence: CASSLTLGAGDYGYTF. For the CDR3, the DNA is TGTGCCAGCAGCCTCACCTTAGGAGCCGGTGACTATGGCTACACCTTC.

The chain employs TRBV7-8 and TRBJ1-5; TRBD1 matches at 9 bases. CDR1 is SGHVS, CDR2 FQNEAQ, per germline. After removal of 3 bases from V and 2 bases from J, the junction contained 8 bases not matched to a gene. The CDR3 consists of 17 residues. The CDR3, as DNA: TGTGCCAGCAGCTTTAGGGACAGGGTCGACGGCAATCAGCCCCAGCATTTT. It specifies CASSFRDRVDGNQPQHF.

CDR3 sequence (DNA): TGTGCCACCAGCAAGGGACAGGGGTTCAATCAGCCCCAGCATTTT. Translation: CATSKGQGFNQPQHF. This chain connects TRBV15 to TRBJ1-5; 10 nucleotides line up with TRBD1. This CDR3 has 15 amino acids. The germline CDR1 and CDR2 sequences are LNHNV and YYDKDF (reference sequence). The trim removed 4 bases at V and 3 bases at J, leaving 3 bases unmatched.

The chain is built from TRBV28 and TRBJ1-1, with TRBD1 matching 8 bases. The CDR3 extends over 14 amino acids. Germline V gives CDR1 MDHEN, CDR2 SYDVKM. J gave up 5 bases and V 2 bases, and 4 bases lay outside the gene matches. The CDR3 DNA reads as TGTGCCAGCAGTTTAACAGGGGGAGTAACTGAAGCTTTCTTT. The encoded protein is CASSLTGGVTEAFF.

CDR3 DNA: TGTGCCAGCAGCTTGGCGGGACTAGCGGGGGGGCAGACGCAGTATTTT. This gives the protein CASSLAGLAGGQTQYF. The rearrangement uses TRBV5-4 and TRBJ2-3; 16 nucleotides align to TRBD2. The CDR3 is 16 residues long. Germline values: CDR1 SGHNT, CDR2 YYREEE (reference sequence). V trimming: 0 bases; J trimming: 9 bases; junction bases outside the gene matches: 4.

The rearrangement joins TRBV28 to TRBJ1-5; perhaps TRBD1 as D (5 bases). V was cut by 6 bases and J by 6 bases, with 9 bases left in between. Germline V lookup: CDR1 MDHEN, CDR2 SYDVKM. The CDR3 runs 12 residues. This CDR3 reads CASRRGGQPQHF. The CDR3 DNA sequence: TGTGCCAGCAGGCGGGGCGGTCAGCCCCAGCATTTT.

The J gene is TRBJ2-1, the V gene TRBV7-2; 7 bases are a match to TRBD1. The CDR3 spans 15 residues. V trimming: 2 bases; J trimming: 2 bases; junction bases outside the gene matches: 3. Germline V gene sequence: CDR1 SGHTA, CDR2 FQGNSA. Here the CDR3 DNA reads TGTGCCAGCAGCTTATGGGGGACAGCCTACAATGAGCAGTTCTTC. Translated: CASSLWGTAYNEQFF.

The chain combines TRBV27 with TRBJ1-6; 7 bases are shared with TRBD1. The CDR3 runs to 14 residues. Unmatched junction bases numbered 6, after V lost 6 bases and J lost 7 bases. Germline values: CDR1 MNHEY, CDR2 SMNVEV (reference sequence). The CDR3: CASRTGQINSPLHF. CDR3 nucleotides: TGTGCCAGCAGGACGGGACAGATCAATTCACCCCTCCACTTT.

The rearrangement uses TRBV30 and TRBJ1-2, with a weak D call TRBD1 (5 bases). Germline values: CDR1 GTSNPN, CDR2 SVGIG (reference sequence). V shed 2 bases and J shed 3 bases, with 10 bases lying between them. This CDR3 has 13 residues. CDR3: CAWSRQTHYGYTF. CDR3 DNA: TGTGCCTGGAGTAGACAGACCCACTATGGCTACACCTTC.

V gene TRBV2 combines with J gene TRBJ2-7, with 10 bases aligning to TRBD1. Unmatched junction bases numbered 4, after V lost 2 bases and J lost 6 bases. This CDR3 is 14 amino acids long. Germline values: CDR1 SNHLY, CDR2 FYNNEI. CDR3 sequence reads: CASSEKGTGVEQYF. The CDR3 region has the DNA TGTGCCAGCAGTGAAAAGGGGACAGGGGTCGAGCAGTACTTC.

The chain carries TRBV5-1 and TRBJ1-6; D is ambiguous. V dropped 6 bases and J dropped 0 bases, with 13 bases sitting between them. The germline V gene encodes CDR1 SGHRS and CDR2 YFSETQ. The CDR3 runs to 16 residues. The CDR3, as DNA: TGCGCCAGCAAAGATCCTTCTAGCTCCTATAATTCACCCCTCCACTTT. It encodes CASKDPSSSYNSPLHF.

The V gene is TRBV13, the J gene TRBJ2-2; no clear D gene. This CDR3 spans 14 amino acids. Looked up from germline, CDR1 is PRHDT and CDR2 is FYEKMQ (reference sequence). Between the trimmed V and J ends, which lost 5 bases and 4 bases, there was a span of 11 bases. The CDR3 DNA reads TGTGCCAGCAGCCCCTCTACGGGCACCGGGGAGCTGTTTTTT. It translates to CASSPSTGTGELFF.

This chain connects TRBV4-1 to TRBJ2-7; 14 bases fit TRBD2. Germline V gene data show CDR1 as MGHRA and CDR2 as YSYEKL. Trimming cost V 3 bases and J 2 bases; bases outside gene matches: 9. The length of the CDR3 is 18 residues. CDR3 amino acids: CASSQAWTSGGPPYEQYF. In DNA form, the CDR3 reads TGCGCCAGCAGCCAGGCTTGGACTAGCGGGGGGCCTCCCTACGAGCAGTACTTC.

The table lists this clone with a count of one. V is TRBV5-3 and J is TRBJ1-5; no definite D call. TRBV5-3 is filed as an ORF, its function uncertain. The V end was cut by 1 base, the J end by 4 bases, with 9 bases between. CDR3 length equals 14 residues. CDR3 nucleotide sequence: TGTGCCAGAAGCTTGTGTAGTGCTAATCAGCCCCAGCATTTT. The encoded protein is CARSLCSANQPQHF.